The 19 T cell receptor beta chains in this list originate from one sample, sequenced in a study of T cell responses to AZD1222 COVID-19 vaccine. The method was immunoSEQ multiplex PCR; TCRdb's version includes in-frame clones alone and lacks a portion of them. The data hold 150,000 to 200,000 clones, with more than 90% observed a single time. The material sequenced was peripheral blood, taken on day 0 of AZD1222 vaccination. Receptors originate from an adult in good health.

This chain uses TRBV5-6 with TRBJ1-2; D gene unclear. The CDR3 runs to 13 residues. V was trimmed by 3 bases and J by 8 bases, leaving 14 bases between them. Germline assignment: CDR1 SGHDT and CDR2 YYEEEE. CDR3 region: CASSYTEKDGYTF. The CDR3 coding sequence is TGTGCCAGCAGCTACACAGAAAAGGACGGCTACACCTTC.

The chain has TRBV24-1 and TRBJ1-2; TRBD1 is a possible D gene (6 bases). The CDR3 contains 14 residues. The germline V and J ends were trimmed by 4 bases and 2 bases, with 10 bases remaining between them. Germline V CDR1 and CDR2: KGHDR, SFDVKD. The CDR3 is CATSDRGRNYGYTF. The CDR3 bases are TGTGCCACCAGTGACCGGGGGCGAAACTATGGCTACACCTTC.

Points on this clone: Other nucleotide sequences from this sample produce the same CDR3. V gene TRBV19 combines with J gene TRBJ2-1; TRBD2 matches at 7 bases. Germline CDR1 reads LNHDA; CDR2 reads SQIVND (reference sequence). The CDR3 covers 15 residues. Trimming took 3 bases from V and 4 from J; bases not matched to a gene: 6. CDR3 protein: CASSIGGSGYNEQFF. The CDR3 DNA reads TGTGCCAGTAGTATCGGCGGGAGCGGATACAATGAGCAGTTCTTC.

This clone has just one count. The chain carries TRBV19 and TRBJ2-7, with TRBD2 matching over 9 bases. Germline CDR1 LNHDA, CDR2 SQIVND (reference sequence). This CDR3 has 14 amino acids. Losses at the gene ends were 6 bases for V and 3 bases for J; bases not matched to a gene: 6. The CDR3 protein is CASSPGLAGYEQYF. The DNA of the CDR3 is TGTGCCAGTAGCCCGGGACTAGCAGGCTACGAGCAGTACTTC.

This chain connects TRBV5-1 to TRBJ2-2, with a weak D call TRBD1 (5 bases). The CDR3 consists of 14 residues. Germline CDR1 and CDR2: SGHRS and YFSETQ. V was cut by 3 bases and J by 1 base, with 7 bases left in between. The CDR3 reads CASSYDRNTGELFF. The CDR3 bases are TGCGCCAGCAGCTATGACAGGAACACCGGGGAGCTGTTTTTT.

The CDR3 region is CASSLPPGEQYF. DNA of the CDR3: TGTGCCAGCAGCTTGCCCCCGGGGGAGCAGTACTTC. The rearrangement links TRBV5-6 to TRBJ2-7, with a tentative D call TRBD2 (5 bases). The CDR3 extends over 12 amino acids. The V end lost 1 base, the J end lost 7 bases, and 9 bases lay between the germline ends. From germline, CDR1 is SGHDT and CDR2 YYEEEE. The variable domain in full, completed from reference TRBV5-6 and TRBJ2-7, reads DAGVTQSPTHLIKTRGQQVTLRCSPKSGHDTVSWYQQALGQGPQFIFQYYEEEERQRGNFPDRFSGHQFPNYSSELNVNALLLGDSALYLCASSLPPGEQYFGPGTRLTVT.

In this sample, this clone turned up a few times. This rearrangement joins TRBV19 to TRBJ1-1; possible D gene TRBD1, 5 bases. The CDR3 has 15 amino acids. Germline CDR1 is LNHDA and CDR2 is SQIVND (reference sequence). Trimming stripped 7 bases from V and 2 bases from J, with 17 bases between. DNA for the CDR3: TGTGCCAGTACTTCCAGGGAACAGATAAACACTGAAGCTTTCTTT. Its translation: CASTSREQINTEAFF. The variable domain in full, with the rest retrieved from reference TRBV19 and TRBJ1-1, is DGGITQSPKYLFRKEGQNVTLSCEQNLNHDAMYWYRQDPGQGLRLIYYSQIVNDFQKGDIAEGYSVSREKKESFPLTVTSAQKNPTAFYLCASTSREQINTEAFFGQGTRLTVV.

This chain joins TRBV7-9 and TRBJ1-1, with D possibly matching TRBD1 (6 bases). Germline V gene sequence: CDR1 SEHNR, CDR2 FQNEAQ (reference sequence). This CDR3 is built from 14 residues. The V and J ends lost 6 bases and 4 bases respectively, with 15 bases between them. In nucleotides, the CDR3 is TGTGCCAGCAGTGACAGGCGTTGGGGCACTGAAGCTTTCTTT. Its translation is CASSDRRWGTEAFF.

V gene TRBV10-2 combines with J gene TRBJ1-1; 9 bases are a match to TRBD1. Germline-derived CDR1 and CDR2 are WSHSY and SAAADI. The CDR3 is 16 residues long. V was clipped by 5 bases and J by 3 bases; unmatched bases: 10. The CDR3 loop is CASSSGTGKTYTEAFF. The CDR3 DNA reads TGCGCCAGCAGTAGCGGGACAGGGAAGACGTACACTGAAGCTTTCTTT.

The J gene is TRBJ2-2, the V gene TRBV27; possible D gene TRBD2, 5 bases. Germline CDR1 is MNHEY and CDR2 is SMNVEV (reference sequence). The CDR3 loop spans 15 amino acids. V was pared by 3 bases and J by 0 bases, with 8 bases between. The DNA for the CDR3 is TGTGCCAGCAGTTTTATCGGGACGAACACCGGGGAGCTGTTTTTT. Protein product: CASSFIGTNTGELFF.

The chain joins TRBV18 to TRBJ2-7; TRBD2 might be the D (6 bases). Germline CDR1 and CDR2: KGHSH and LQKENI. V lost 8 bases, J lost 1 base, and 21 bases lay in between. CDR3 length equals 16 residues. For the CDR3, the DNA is TGTGCCAGCGCCCCACGGCCCACGGGGGAGTCCTACGAGCAGTACTTC. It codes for CASAPRPTGESYEQYF.

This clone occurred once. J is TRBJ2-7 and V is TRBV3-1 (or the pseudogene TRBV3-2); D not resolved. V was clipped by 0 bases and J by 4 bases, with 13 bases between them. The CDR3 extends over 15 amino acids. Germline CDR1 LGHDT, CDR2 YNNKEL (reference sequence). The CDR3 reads CASSQEMRGDYEQYF. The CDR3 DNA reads TGTGCCAGCAGCCAAGAAATGCGCGGAGATTACGAGCAGTACTTC.

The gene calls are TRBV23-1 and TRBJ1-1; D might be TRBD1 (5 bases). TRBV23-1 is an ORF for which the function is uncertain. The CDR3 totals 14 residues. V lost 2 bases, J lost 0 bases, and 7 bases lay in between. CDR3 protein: CASSQQGLNTEAFF. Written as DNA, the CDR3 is TGCGCCAGCAGTCAACAGGGATTGAACACTGAAGCTTTCTTT.

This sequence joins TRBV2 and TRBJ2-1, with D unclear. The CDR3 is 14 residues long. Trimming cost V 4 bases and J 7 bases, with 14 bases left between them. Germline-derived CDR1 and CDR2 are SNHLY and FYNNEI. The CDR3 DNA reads TGTGCCAGCAGTGCCCTACCCCGCCCGAATGAGCAGTTCTTC. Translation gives CASSALPRPNEQFF.

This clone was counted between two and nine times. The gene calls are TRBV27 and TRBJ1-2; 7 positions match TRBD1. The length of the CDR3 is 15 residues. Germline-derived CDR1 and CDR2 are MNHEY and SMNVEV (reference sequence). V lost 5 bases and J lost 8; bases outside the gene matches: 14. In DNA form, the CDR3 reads TGTGCCAGCAGTCCCGAACCGACAGGGTTTGGCGGCTACACCTTC. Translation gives CASSPEPTGFGGYTF.

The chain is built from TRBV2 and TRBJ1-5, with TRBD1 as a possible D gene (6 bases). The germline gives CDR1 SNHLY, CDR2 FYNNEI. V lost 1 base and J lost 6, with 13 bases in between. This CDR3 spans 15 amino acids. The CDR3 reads CASSEGGGEGQPQHF. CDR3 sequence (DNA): TGTGCCAGCAGTGAAGGAGGGGGAGAGGGTCAGCCCCAGCATTTT. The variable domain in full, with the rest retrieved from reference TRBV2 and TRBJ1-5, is EPEVTQTPSHQVTQMGQEVILRCVPISNHLYFYWYRQILGQKVEFLVSFYNNEISEKSEIFDDQFSVERPDGSNFTLKIRSTKLEDSAMYFCASSEGGGEGQPQHFGDGTRLSIL.

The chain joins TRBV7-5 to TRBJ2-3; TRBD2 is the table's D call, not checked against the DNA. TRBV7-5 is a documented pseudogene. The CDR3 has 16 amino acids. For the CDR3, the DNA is TGTGTCAGAAGCTTCAGACTAGCGAGGGAGGAAGATACGCAGTATTTT. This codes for CVRSFRLAREEDTQYF.

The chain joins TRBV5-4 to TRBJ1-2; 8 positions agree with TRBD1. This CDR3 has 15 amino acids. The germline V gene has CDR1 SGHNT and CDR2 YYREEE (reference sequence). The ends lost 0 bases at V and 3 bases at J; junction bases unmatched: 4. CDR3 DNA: TGTGCCAGCAGCTTGGGTTCGGACAGGGACTATGGCTACACCTTC. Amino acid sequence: CASSLGSDRDYGYTF. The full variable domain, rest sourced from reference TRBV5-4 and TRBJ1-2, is ETGVTQSPTHLIKTRGQQVTLRCSSQSGHNTVSWYQQALGQGPQFIFQYYREEENGRGNFPPRFSGLQFPNYSSELNVNALELDDSALYLCASSLGSDRDYGYTFGSGTRLTVV.

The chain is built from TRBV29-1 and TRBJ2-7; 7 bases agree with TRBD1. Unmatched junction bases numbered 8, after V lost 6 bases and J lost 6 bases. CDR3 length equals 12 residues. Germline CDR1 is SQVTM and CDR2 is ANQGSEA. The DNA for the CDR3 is TGCAGCGTCGGACAGGTGGATCGCGAGCAGTACTTC. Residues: CSVGQVDREQYF.